These T cell receptor beta chains were read from a single sample in a study of blood T cell repertoires in COVID-19. Clones were read by immunoSEQ multiplex PCR, and TCRdb kept only the in-frame ones, dropping some. The table shows under 150,000 clones, with 65% to 85% occurring only once. Sequencing was done on a sample of peripheral blood. Receptor source: a man between 65 and 79 years old with acute or convalescent COVID-19. Both conserved end residues are part of each CDR3. The D gene is left open where the match is weak. The size entry is marked missing in some rows and otherwise reads once, few, many or a size class.

d_call: TRBD1
clone_size: -
j_call: TRBJ2-3
v_call: TRBV5-1
cdr3_nt: TGCGCCAGCAGCATCGGACAGGGGGATCTAGATACGCAGTATTTT
cdr3_aa: CASSIGQGDLDTQYF

d_call: -
clone_size: once
j_call: TRBJ1-4
v_call: TRBV10-3
cdr3_nt: TGTGCCTTCCTCCGAGACAGCTACTATGAAAAACTGTTTTTT
cdr3_aa: CAFLRDSYYEKLFF

d_call: TRBD1
clone_size: once
j_call: TRBJ1-3
v_call: TRBV3-1/TRBV3-2
cdr3_nt: TGTGCCAGCAGCCCTCCCTCAGGGGGCAGGGGAAACACCATATATTTT
cdr3_aa: CASSPPSGGRGNTIYF

d_call: -
clone_size: few
j_call: TRBJ2-7
v_call: TRBV7-7
cdr3_nt: TGTGCTAGCAGCTCGCCGACGGGTTCCTACGAGCAGTACTTC
cdr3_aa: CASSSPTGSYEQYF

d_call: -
clone_size: -
j_call: TRBJ2-3
v_call: TRBV2
cdr3_nt: TGTGCCAGCAGTCTCCTCACAGATACGCAGTATTTT
cdr3_aa: CASSLLTDTQYF

d_call: TRBD1
clone_size: -
j_call: TRBJ1-4
v_call: TRBV7-9
cdr3_nt: TGTGCCAGCAGCCCCGGGACAGGGGATGAAAAACTGTTTTTT
cdr3_aa: CASSPGTGDEKLFF

d_call: TRBD1
clone_size: -
j_call: TRBJ1-5
v_call: TRBV6-6
cdr3_nt: TGTGCCAGCAGTTTGGACAGGATCAATCAGCCCCAGCATTTT
cdr3_aa: CASSLDRINQPQHF

d_call: TRBD1
clone_size: -
j_call: TRBJ1-1
v_call: TRBV18
cdr3_nt: TGTGCCAGCTCACCAGGACAGGACACTGAAGCTTTCTTT
cdr3_aa: CASSPGQDTEAFF

d_call: TRBD1
clone_size: -
j_call: TRBJ1-2
v_call: TRBV28
cdr3_nt: TGTGCCAGCAGCACCTCCCCGAGGGGGCTCGGCTACACCTTC
cdr3_aa: CASSTSPRGLGYTF

d_call: TRBD1
clone_size: -
j_call: TRBJ1-1
v_call: TRBV6-5
cdr3_nt: TGTGCCAGCAGTTCTCGGGACAGGGGATCGAGCACTGAAGCTTTCTTT
cdr3_aa: CASSSRDRGSSTEAFF

d_call: -
clone_size: -
j_call: TRBJ1-5
v_call: TRBV3-1/TRBV3-2
cdr3_nt: TGTGCCAGCAGCCCCGATCACTTTACCGAGCCCCAGCATTTT
cdr3_aa: CASSPDHFTEPQHF

d_call: TRBD1
clone_size: -
j_call: TRBJ1-1
v_call: TRBV18
cdr3_nt: TGTGCCAGCTCTCTCGGACAGGGGAGAACTGAAGCTTTCTTT
cdr3_aa: CASSLGQGRTEAFF

d_call: -
clone_size: -
j_call: TRBJ1-6
v_call: TRBV3-1/TRBV3-2
cdr3_nt: TGTGCCAGCAGCCAAGGTTGGAACCGACGGGAGGATTCACCCCTCCACTTT
cdr3_aa: CASSQGWNRREDSPLHF

d_call: TRBD1
clone_size: few
j_call: TRBJ1-2
v_call: TRBV5-4
cdr3_nt: TGTGCCAGCAGCAGCCGGGACAGACTACGTAACTATGGCTACACCTTC
cdr3_aa: CASSSRDRLRNYGYTF

d_call: TRBD2
clone_size: -
j_call: TRBJ2-7
v_call: TRBV13
cdr3_nt: TGTGCCAGCAGCTCCCGGGGGGGCCGTTTCTCCTACGAGCAGTACTTC
cdr3_aa: CASSSRGGRFSYEQYF

d_call: TRBD2
clone_size: -
j_call: TRBJ2-7
v_call: TRBV11-2
cdr3_nt: TGTGCCAGCAGCTTAGATCCCCTGCTAGCGGGGGGACCTCCCTACGAGCAGTACTTC
cdr3_aa: CASSLDPLLAGGPPYEQYF

d_call: TRBD1
clone_size: -
j_call: TRBJ2-1
v_call: TRBV30
cdr3_nt: TGTGCCTGGGCCGGACAGGGCAATGAGCAGTTCTTC
cdr3_aa: CAWAGQGNEQFF

d_call: -
clone_size: -
j_call: TRBJ1-2
v_call: TRBV6-5
cdr3_nt: TGTGCCAGCAGAACTGGGGGGGACTATGGCTACACCTTC
cdr3_aa: CASRTGGDYGYTF

d_call: TRBD1
clone_size: -
j_call: TRBJ2-1
v_call: TRBV27
cdr3_nt: TGTGCCAGCAGTTTTCGACTCCGGGACAGGGTGGTCAATGAGCAGTTCTTC
cdr3_aa: CASSFRLRDRVVNEQFF

d_call: -
clone_size: -
j_call: TRBJ2-7
v_call: TRBV15
cdr3_nt: TGTGCCACCAGCAGAGTTAGGGGGGGCGGTGAGCAGTACTTC
cdr3_aa: CATSRVRGGGEQYF

d_call: TRBD1
clone_size: -
j_call: TRBJ2-4
v_call: TRBV19
cdr3_nt: TGTGCCAGTTATGGCTTAGCGGACAGGGGGGACAAAAACATTCAGTACTTC
cdr3_aa: CASYGLADRGDKNIQYF

d_call: TRBD1
clone_size: few
j_call: TRBJ2-3
v_call: TRBV6-5
cdr3_nt: TGTGCCAGCAGTTGGGCAGGGGGCCTCGGAGATACGCAGTATTTT
cdr3_aa: CASSWAGGLGDTQYF

d_call: TRBD1
clone_size: -
j_call: TRBJ2-4
v_call: TRBV18
cdr3_nt: TGTGCCAGCTCACCACCGGGACAGGGGGCACGATACTTC
cdr3_aa: CASSPPGQGARYF

d_call: -
clone_size: -
j_call: TRBJ2-3
v_call: TRBV3-1/TRBV3-2
cdr3_nt: TGTGCCAGCAGCCCCAGGCTGAGGGCCCTGACAGATACGCAGTATTTT
cdr3_aa: CASSPRLRALTDTQYF

d_call: TRBD1
clone_size: -
j_call: TRBJ1-1
v_call: TRBV5-1
cdr3_nt: TGCGCCAGCAGCCGGGACAGCGCTATGAACACTGAAGCTTTCTTT
cdr3_aa: CASSRDSAMNTEAFF

d_call: -
clone_size: -
j_call: TRBJ1-5
v_call: TRBV6-1
cdr3_nt: TGTGCCAGCAGTGAAGGGATCAAGGGGTGGGGTTCTCAGCCCCAGCATTTT
cdr3_aa: CASSEGIKGWGSQPQHF

d_call: TRBD1
clone_size: -
j_call: TRBJ2-7
v_call: TRBV19
cdr3_nt: TGTGCCAGTAGGGGGACCGGGACAGGGGACTACGAGCAGTACTTC
cdr3_aa: CASRGTGTGDYEQYF

d_call: -
clone_size: -
j_call: TRBJ1-6
v_call: TRBV10-3
cdr3_nt: TGTGCCACCAACCCGGGGAGCTCCTATAATTCACCCCTCCACTTT
cdr3_aa: CATNPGSSYNSPLHF

d_call: TRBD2
clone_size: -
j_call: TRBJ2-7
v_call: TRBV10-2
cdr3_nt: TGCGCCAGCAGTGGCCAGCGGGGCTCCTACGAGCAGTACTTC
cdr3_aa: CASSGQRGSYEQYF

d_call: TRBD1
clone_size: -
j_call: TRBJ1-3
v_call: TRBV3-1/TRBV3-2
cdr3_nt: TGTGCCAGCAGCCAAGGACAGGGGGCTGGAAACACCATATATTTT
cdr3_aa: CASSQGQGAGNTIYF

d_call: -
clone_size: -
j_call: TRBJ1-2
v_call: TRBV30
cdr3_nt: TGTGCCTGTCAGGGTTCTTATGGCTACACCTTC
cdr3_aa: CACQGSYGYTF

d_call: -
clone_size: -
j_call: TRBJ1-6
v_call: TRBV27
cdr3_nt: TGTGCCAGCAGTCCCGCCCCACTAGCTCGGGGGAGGTCACCCCTCCACTTT
cdr3_aa: CASSPAPLARGRSPLHF

d_call: -
clone_size: -
j_call: TRBJ1-4
v_call: TRBV6-6
cdr3_nt: TGTGCCAGCAGTTACGGGAGGGCTAATGAAAAACTGTTTTTT
cdr3_aa: CASSYGRANEKLFF

d_call: -
clone_size: -
j_call: TRBJ1-2
v_call: TRBV19
cdr3_nt: TGTGCCAGTAGTAGGCGCGGGGGGCAGGTTAACTATGGCTACACCTTC
cdr3_aa: CASSRRGGQVNYGYTF

d_call: TRBD2
clone_size: -
j_call: TRBJ2-7
v_call: TRBV3-1/TRBV3-2
cdr3_nt: TGTGCCAGCAGCCAAGGCGGGCGTGGGAGGGGACCCTACGAGCAGTACTTC
cdr3_aa: CASSQGGRGRGPYEQYF

d_call: TRBD1
clone_size: -
j_call: TRBJ2-6
v_call: TRBV5-1
cdr3_nt: TGCGCCAGCAGCGAGACAGGGTTTTACTCTGGGGCCAACGTCCTGACTTTC
cdr3_aa: CASSETGFYSGANVLTF

d_call: -
clone_size: -
j_call: TRBJ2-5
v_call: TRBV7-6
cdr3_nt: TGTGCCAGCAGCCTAGAATGGGGCGGCGAGACCCAGTACTTC
cdr3_aa: CASSLEWGGETQYF

d_call: -
clone_size: -
j_call: TRBJ1-4
v_call: TRBV18
cdr3_nt: TGTGCCAGCTCACCTGGGGAGCTTAATGAAAAACTGTTTTTT
cdr3_aa: CASSPGELNEKLFF

d_call: TRBD1
clone_size: -
j_call: TRBJ2-7
v_call: TRBV5-1
cdr3_nt: TGCGCCAGCAGACAAGGCAGGGGGCAACGCGAGCAGTACTTC
cdr3_aa: CASRQGRGQREQYF

d_call: TRBD2
clone_size: -
j_call: TRBJ2-7
v_call: TRBV30
cdr3_nt: TGTGCCTGGAGTCAGGTCGGGGGGGGGAGGTTCGTCTACGAGCAGTACTTC
cdr3_aa: CAWSQVGGGRFVYEQYF

d_call: -
clone_size: -
j_call: TRBJ2-2
v_call: TRBV14
cdr3_nt: TGTGCCAGCAGCAGACGCGGGGGCCCCAACACCGGGGAGCTGTTTTTT
cdr3_aa: CASSRRGGPNTGELFF

d_call: -
clone_size: -
j_call: TRBJ1-1
v_call: TRBV7-2
cdr3_nt: TGTGCCAGCAGCCCAGGGTACGGGGCTTTCTTT
cdr3_aa: CASSPGYGAFF

d_call: TRBD2
clone_size: once
j_call: TRBJ2-5
v_call: TRBV5-6
cdr3_nt: TGTGCCAGCAGCTTGATGGAGCGGGGTACTCAAGAGACCCAGTACTTC
cdr3_aa: CASSLMERGTQETQYF

d_call: TRBD1
clone_size: -
j_call: TRBJ1-1
v_call: TRBV19
cdr3_nt: TGTGCCACCAATGTCAGGGGGATCGGAGCTTTCTTT
cdr3_aa: CATNVRGIGAFF

d_call: -
clone_size: -
j_call: TRBJ1-5
v_call: TRBV2
cdr3_nt: TGTGCCAGCAGTGGGGAAGGGGGAGTTCGTCAGCCCCAGCATTTT
cdr3_aa: CASSGEGGVRQPQHF

d_call: -
clone_size: -
j_call: TRBJ1-2
v_call: TRBV30
cdr3_nt: TGTGCCTGGAGTGTCGGGAGGGTAGGTTATGGCTACACCTTC
cdr3_aa: CAWSVGRVGYGYTF

d_call: -
clone_size: -
j_call: TRBJ1-6
v_call: TRBV5-1
cdr3_nt: TGCGCCAGCAGTCCCGACAGGAACAATTCACCCCTCCACTTT
cdr3_aa: CASSPDRNNSPLHF

d_call: -
clone_size: -
j_call: TRBJ1-5
v_call: TRBV7-8
cdr3_nt: TGTGCCAGCAGCTTAGGCAGGGCTAGCAATCAGCCCCAGCATTTT
cdr3_aa: CASSLGRASNQPQHF

d_call: -
clone_size: -
j_call: TRBJ1-2
v_call: TRBV7-9
cdr3_nt: TGTGCCAGCAGCTCCTTAGACGCGGGGGGCTATGGCTACACCTTC
cdr3_aa: CASSSLDAGGYGYTF

d_call: -
clone_size: -
j_call: TRBJ1-5
v_call: TRBV30
cdr3_nt: TGTGCCTGGAGTGTACGGGGGGGCCAGCCCCAGCATTTT
cdr3_aa: CAWSVRGGQPQHF